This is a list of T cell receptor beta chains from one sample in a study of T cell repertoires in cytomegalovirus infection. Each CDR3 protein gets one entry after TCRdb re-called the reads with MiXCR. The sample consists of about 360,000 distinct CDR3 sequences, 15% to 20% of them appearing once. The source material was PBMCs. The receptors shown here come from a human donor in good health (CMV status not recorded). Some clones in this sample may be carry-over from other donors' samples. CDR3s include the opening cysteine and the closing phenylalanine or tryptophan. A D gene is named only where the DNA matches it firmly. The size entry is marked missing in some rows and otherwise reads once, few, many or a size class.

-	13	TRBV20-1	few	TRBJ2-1	CTLTGLLRNEQFF	TGCACCCTCACCGGGTTGTTAAGGAATGAGCAGTTCTTC
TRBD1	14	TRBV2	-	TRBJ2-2	CASTPDRWTGELFF	TGTGCCAGCACCCCGGACAGGTGGACCGGGGAGCTGTTTTTT
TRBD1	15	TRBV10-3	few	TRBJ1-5	CAISEYTGGRKAQHF	TGTGCCATCAGTGAGTACACAGGGGGGAGGAAGGCCCAGCATTTT
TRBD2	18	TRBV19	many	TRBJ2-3	CASSMATWAGDYLGAQYF	TGTGCCAGTAGTATGGCCACTTGGGCGGGGGACTACCTGGGGGCGCAGTATTTT
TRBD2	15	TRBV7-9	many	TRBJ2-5	CASSPGLAGIETQYF	TGTGCCAGCAGCCCCGGACTAGCGGGGATAGAGACCCAGTACTTC
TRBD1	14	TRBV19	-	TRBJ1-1	CASSPRGMGTVAFF	TGTGCCAGTAGTCCCAGGGGGATGGGCACTGTAGCTTTCTTT
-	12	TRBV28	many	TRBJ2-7	CASSLLGREQYF	TGTGCCAGCAGTTTATTGGGTAGGGAGCAGTACTTC
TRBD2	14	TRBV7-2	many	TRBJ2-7	CASSFFGGAYEQYF	TGTGCCAGCAGCTTTTTCGGGGGGGCCTACGAGCAGTACTTC
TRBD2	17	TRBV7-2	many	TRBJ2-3	CASSLVPSGRFQDTQYF	TGTGCCAGCAGCTTAGTTCCTAGCGGGAGATTCCAAGATACGCAGTATTTT
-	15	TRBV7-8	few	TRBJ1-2	CASSLAGGELVGYTF	TGTGCCAGCAGCTTAGCGGGGGGTGAACTGGTGGGCTACACCTTC
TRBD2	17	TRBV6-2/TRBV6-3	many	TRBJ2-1	CASSYVLGTSGNNEQFF	TGTGCCAGCAGTTACGTTCTTGGGACTAGCGGCAACAATGAGCAGTTCTTC
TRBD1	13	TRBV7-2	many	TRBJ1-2	CASSLALDRAVTF	TGTGCCAGCAGCTTAGCTCTGGACAGGGCAGTCACCTTC
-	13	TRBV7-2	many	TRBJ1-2	CASSWRPRSGYTF	TGTGCCAGCAGCTGGCGACCCCGATCGGGCTACACCTTC
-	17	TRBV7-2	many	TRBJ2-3	CASSLWGSGTSTDTQYF	TGTGCCAGCAGCTTATGGGGGAGTGGGACTAGCACAGATACGCAGTATTTT
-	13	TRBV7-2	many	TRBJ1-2	CASSLGAGRGYTF	TGTGCCAGCAGCTTAGGGGCAGGGAGAGGCTACACCTTC
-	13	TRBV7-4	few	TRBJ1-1	CASSPPMDTEAFF	TGTGCCAGCAGCCCCCCGATGGATACTGAAGCTTTCTTT
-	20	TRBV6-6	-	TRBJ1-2	CASSYPSKVTGSRTNYGYTF	TGTGCCAGCAGTTACCCGTCGAAGGTTACAGGGTCCAGGACTAACTATGGCTACACCTTC
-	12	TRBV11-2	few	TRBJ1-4	CASSHGGEKLFF	TGTGCCAGCAGCCACGGGGGTGAAAAACTGTTTTTT
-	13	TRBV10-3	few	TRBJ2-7	CAIRTLAGYEQYF	TGTGCCATTCGGACGTTGGCGGGTTACGAGCAGTACTTC
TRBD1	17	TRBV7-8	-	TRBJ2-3	CASSLNWAGTGEDTQYF	TGTGCCAGCAGCTTAAATTGGGCGGGGACAGGGGAGGATACGCAGTATTTT
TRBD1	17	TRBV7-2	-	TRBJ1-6	CASSLGTGPTSNSPLHF	TGTGCCAGCAGCTTAGGGACAGGGCCTACGTCGAATTCACCCCTCCACTTT
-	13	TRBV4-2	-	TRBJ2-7	CASSQDRIWEQYF	TGTGCCAGCAGCCAAGATCGCATTTGGGAGCAGTACTTC
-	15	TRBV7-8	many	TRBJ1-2	CASSPNLQRYYGYTF	TGTGCCAGCAGCCCAAATCTCCAGAGATACTATGGCTACACCTTC
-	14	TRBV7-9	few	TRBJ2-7	CASSLVNQDYEQYF	TGTGCCAGCAGCTTAGTGAACCAGGACTACGAGCAGTACTTC